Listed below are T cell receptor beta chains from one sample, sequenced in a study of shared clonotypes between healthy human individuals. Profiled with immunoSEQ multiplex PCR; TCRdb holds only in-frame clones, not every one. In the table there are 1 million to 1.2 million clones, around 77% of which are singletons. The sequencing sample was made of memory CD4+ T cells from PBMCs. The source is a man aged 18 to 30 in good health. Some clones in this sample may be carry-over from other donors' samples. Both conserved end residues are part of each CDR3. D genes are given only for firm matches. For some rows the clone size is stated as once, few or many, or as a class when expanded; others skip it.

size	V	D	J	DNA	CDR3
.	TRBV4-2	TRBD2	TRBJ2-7	TGTGCCAGCAGCCAAGGGTCGGGAGGTTACGAGCAGTACTTC	CASSQGSGGYEQYF
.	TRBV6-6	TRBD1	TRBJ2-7	TGTGCCAGCAGTACCACCCTGACAGGGGGCTTCGGCGAGCAGTACTTC	CASSTTLTGGFGEQYF
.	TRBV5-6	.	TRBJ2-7	TGTGCCACCGGCCGGGGGCGATATAACGAGCAGTACTTC	CATGRGRYNEQYF
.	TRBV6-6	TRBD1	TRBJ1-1	TGTGCCAGCAGCGCCGGGACAGCTTTCGGCACTGAAGCTTTCTTT	CASSAGTAFGTEAFF
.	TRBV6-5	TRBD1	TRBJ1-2	TGTGCCAGCAGTTACTACGACAGGGGTGAGGATGGCTACACCTTC	CASSYYDRGEDGYTF
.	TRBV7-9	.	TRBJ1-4	TGTGCCAGCAGGCCGGCACAGGGTCTAGAAAAACTGTTTTTT	CASRPAQGLEKLFF
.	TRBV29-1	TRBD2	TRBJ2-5	TGCAGCTTCGGCCTAGCGGGAGGGCCGGGAGAGACCCAGTACTTC	CSFGLAGGPGETQYF
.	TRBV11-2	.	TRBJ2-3	TGTGCCAGCAGCTTTGGGGCAGGGCTCACAGATACGCAGTATTTT	CASSFGAGLTDTQYF
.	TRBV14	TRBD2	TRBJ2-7	TGTGCCAGCAGCCGTGCTAGCGGGAGGGGGGCCCCCTACGAGCAGTACTTC	CASSRASGRGAPYEQYF
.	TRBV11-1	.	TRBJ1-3	TGTGCCAGCAGCTTGTTCGACTCTGGAAACACCATATATTTT	CASSLFDSGNTIYF
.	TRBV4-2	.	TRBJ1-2	TGTGCCAGCAGCCTCAACCGGGATCCACGGGGAGGCTACACCTTC	CASSLNRDPRGGYTF
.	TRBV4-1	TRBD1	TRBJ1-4	TGCGCCAGCAGCCAAGTAATCATATTGGGACAGGGGGGAGAAAAACTGTTTTTT	CASSQVIILGQGGEKLFF
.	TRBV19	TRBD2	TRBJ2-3	TGTGCCACCGCCGCGGGCGGGAGTGAGGATACGCAGTATTTT	CATAAGGSEDTQYF
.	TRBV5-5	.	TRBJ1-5	TGTGCCAGCAGCGTGGCTGCAAGGCAGTTCAATCAGCCCCAGCATTTT	CASSVAARQFNQPQHF
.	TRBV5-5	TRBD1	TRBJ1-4	TGTGCCAGCAGCTTGGGGGACAGGGGTAAGGCCGCAACTAATGAAAAACTGTTTTTT	CASSLGDRGKAATNEKLFF
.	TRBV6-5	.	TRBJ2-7	TGTGCCAGCAGTTACTCGATTTTGGGGACCTACGAGCAGTACTTC	CASSYSILGTYEQYF
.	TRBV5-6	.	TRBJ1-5	TGTGCCAGCAGCTTACTGGGGTCGGGCGGCAATCAGCCCCAGCATTTT	CASSLLGSGGNQPQHF
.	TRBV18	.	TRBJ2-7	TGTGCCAGCTCGCCGGGACGGGGAAACTACGAGCAGTACTTC	CASSPGRGNYEQYF
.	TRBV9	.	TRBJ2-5	TGTGCCAGCAGCGCGAGTGGGCAAGAGACCCAGTACTTC	CASSASGQETQYF
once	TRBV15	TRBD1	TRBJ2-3	TGTGCCACCAGCCCGGACAGGGGGTTCCCTAGCACAGATACGCAGTATTTT	CATSPDRGFPSTDTQYF
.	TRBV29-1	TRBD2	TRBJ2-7	TGCAGCGGACTAACTAGCGGGATCGGCGAGCAGTACTTC	CSGLTSGIGEQYF
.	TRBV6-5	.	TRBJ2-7	TGTGCCAGCAGGTACGGGGGAACCTACGAGCAGTACTTC	CASRYGGTYEQYF
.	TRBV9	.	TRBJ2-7	TGTGCCAGCAGCGTAGACAGTTCAGGGTTGGTGGAGCAGTACTTC	CASSVDSSGLVEQYF
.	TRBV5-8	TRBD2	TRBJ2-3	TGTGCCAGCAGCTATCGACTAGCGGGAGGGTCAGATACGCAGTATTTT	CASSYRLAGGSDTQYF
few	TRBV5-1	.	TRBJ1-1	TGCGCCAGCAGCTTGGCCCCCCAGAACACTGAAGCTTTCTTT	CASSLAPQNTEAFF
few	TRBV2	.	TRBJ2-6	TGTGCCAGCCTTCCGGTAGCTGGGGCCAACGTCCTGACTTTC	CASLPVAGANVLTF
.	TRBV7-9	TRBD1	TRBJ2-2	TGTGCCAGCAGCCGACCCGGGACAGGGTCCACCGGGGAGCTGTTTTTT	CASSRPGTGSTGELFF
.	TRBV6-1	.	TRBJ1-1	TGTGCCAGCAGTGCCCCGCCAGGTAGGTTGAACACTGAAGCTTTCTTT	CASSAPPGRLNTEAFF
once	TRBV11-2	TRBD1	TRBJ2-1	TGTGCCAGCAGCTTAGGCCGGACCACAGGGGGTGAGCAGTTCTTC	CASSLGRTTGGEQFF
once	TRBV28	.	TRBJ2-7	TGTGCCAGCAGTAGCCTGAGCTACGAGCAGTACTTC	CASSSLSYEQYF
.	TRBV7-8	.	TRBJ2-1	TGTGCCAGCAGCTCTCTACGCGATTACAATGAGCAGTTCTTC	CASSSLRDYNEQFF